This entry describes one T cell receptor beta chain. This sample is drawn from a study of control samples from healthy donors and cancer patients. Assay used: immunoSEQ multiplex PCR; TCRdb lists only in-frame clones, some missing. The repertoire holds 150,000 to 200,000 clones, with about 90% as singletons. Unmatched junction bases numbered 13, after V lost 5 bases and J lost 4 bases. CDR1 is SGHRS, CDR2 YFSETQ, per germline. The CDR3 runs to 16 residues. The rearrangement links TRBV5-1 to TRBJ1-2, with 8 nucleotides matching TRBD1. The receptor's source is a woman between 45 and 60 years old in good health. The sequencing input was blood. CDR3: CASRPHDRGTSYGYTF. The CDR3 DNA reads as TGCGCCAGCAGGCCGCACGACAGGGGCACCTCCTATGGCTACACCTTC.